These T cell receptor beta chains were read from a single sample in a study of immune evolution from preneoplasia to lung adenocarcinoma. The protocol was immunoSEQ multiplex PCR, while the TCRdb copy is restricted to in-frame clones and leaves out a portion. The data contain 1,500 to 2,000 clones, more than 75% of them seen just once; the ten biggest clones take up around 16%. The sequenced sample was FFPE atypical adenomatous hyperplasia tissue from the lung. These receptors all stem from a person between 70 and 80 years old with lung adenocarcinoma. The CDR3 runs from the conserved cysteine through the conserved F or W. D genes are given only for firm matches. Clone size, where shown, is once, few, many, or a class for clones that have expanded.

CDR3 protein: CASSPAGPGGIGYTF
CDR3 DNA: TGTGCCAGCAGTCCGGCGGGTCCAGGGGGCATAGGCTACACCTTC
D gene: TRBD1
J gene: TRBJ1-2
V gene: TRBV27
clone size: -

CDR3 protein: CASSPRYEPNTGELFF
CDR3 DNA: TGTGCCAGCTCCCCGCGTTATGAACCGAACACCGGGGAGCTGTTTTTT
D gene: -
J gene: TRBJ2-2
V gene: TRBV18
clone size: -

CDR3 protein: CASRRTVNTEAFF
CDR3 DNA: TGTGCCAGCAGACGAACTGTGAACACTGAAGCTTTCTTT
D gene: -
J gene: TRBJ1-1
V gene: TRBV5-4
clone size: -

CDR3 protein: CASSPDRRENEQYF
CDR3 DNA: TGTGCCAGCAGTCCTGACCGAAGGGAGAACGAGCAGTACTTC
D gene: -
J gene: TRBJ2-7
V gene: TRBV28
clone size: -

CDR3 protein: CSAGEMRTEAFF
CDR3 DNA: TGCAGCGCCGGTGAGATGAGGACTGAAGCTTTCTTT
D gene: -
J gene: TRBJ1-1
V gene: TRBV29-1
clone size: -

CDR3 protein: CATTKTSGSNEQFF
CDR3 DNA: TGTGCCACGACCAAGACTAGCGGGAGTAATGAGCAGTTCTTC
D gene: TRBD2
J gene: TRBJ2-1
V gene: TRBV11-2
clone size: few

CDR3 protein: CATKPGAAGGYTF
CDR3 DNA: TGTGCTACCAAACCAGGGGCCGCCGGCGGCTACACCTTC
D gene: -
J gene: TRBJ1-2
V gene: TRBV6-4
clone size: -

CDR3 protein: CASSTSGVSGANVLTF
CDR3 DNA: TGTGCCAGCAGCACTAGCGGGGTCTCTGGGGCCAACGTCCTGACTTTC
D gene: TRBD2
J gene: TRBJ2-6
V gene: TRBV6-4
clone size: -

CDR3 protein: CASSSPGTANNEQFF
CDR3 DNA: TGTGCCAGCAGTTCCCCCGGGACAGCTAACAATGAGCAGTTCTTC
D gene: TRBD1
J gene: TRBJ2-1
V gene: TRBV27
clone size: -